This paragraph reports one T cell receptor (beta chain). The antigen this receptor binds is unknown. Base qualities are not recorded, but no much larger clone differs from it by a single base. This sample is drawn from a study of blood T cell repertoires in COVID-19 (dated by TCRdb to the early 2020s). Regarding the research as a whole: Samples from collaborators originated in the United States, Italy and Spain and spanned both the acute and convalescent phases of COVID-19. The material from the prospective study consisted of cDNA or gDNA derived from T cells, B-cell-depleted T cells, or PBMCs. Samples were obtained from the ongoing ImmuneRACE study (first 160 participants) and from 950 to 1,500 subjects provided by 6 global collaborators. Where available, HLA class I and class II types were taken from metadata supplied by the sample provider and were not determined by assay-based typing. A freely available public database, intended as a resource for researchers studying the immune response to SARS-CoV-2, is where the repertoires were released. Sample metadata almost always included a de-identified subject ID, COVID-19 status, age in years and sex. Subjects who had been exposed to COVID-19, were actively infected with it, or had recovered from it provided the deeply sampled blood TCRbeta repertoires that made up the dataset. Study-level results and caveats: The amount of clinical and demographic metadata varied by source and participant and was provided uncurated.

TCRbeta CDR3 regions were amplified from genomic DNA using the immunoSEQ Assay, a bias-controlled multiplex PCR. The authors' analysis ran thus. The number of nucleated cells in each sample was estimated from the amplification of reference gene primers within the assay. To quantify the absolute abundance of each unique TCRbeta CDR3 rearrangement, sequence reads were collapsed and filtered. For each sample, productive Simpson clonality was calculated by taking the square root of Simpson's diversity index across productive rearrangements. TCRdb's version of the immuneACCESS table is confined to in-frame rearrangements and falls short of the full clone set. An unresolved V gene accounts for under half of the shortfall where checked; the remainder is of unknown origin. Clone size and V and J calls were adopted from that table, with D and trimming inferred from the DNA. The sample table holds some 50,000 clones, of which approximately 90% were seen once. The ten largest clones represent 7% to 9% of the sample.

Each collaborating institution followed its own protocols to collect whole blood in K2EDTA tubes. For TCRbeta analysis, collaborators shipped samples in one of three forms: frozen whole blood, isolated PBMCs, or DNA extracted from either of those sample types. The CDR3 spans 12 residues, from the cysteine through the phenylalanine. Of all the DNA, just the CDR3 is kept, 36 bases in frame from base 1. According to the germline V gene, CDR1 reads MDHEN and CDR2 reads SYDVKM. The TCR sequence derives from a woman aged 70 to 79 with active COVID-19. This chain is built from TRBV28 and TRBJ2-7, with 8 bases aligning to TRBD2. Sequenced: peripheral blood. The nucleotide sequence reads TGTGCGGCGGGGGGACGCACCTACGAGCAGTACTTC. This codes for CAAGGRTYEQYF.